These 15 T cell receptor beta chains were all obtained from the same sample, sequenced in a study of blood T cell repertoires in COVID-19. Sequenced by immunoSEQ multiplex PCR; TCRdb stores in-frame clones only, minus some. The data show about 200,000 clones, more than 70% seen once. The source material was peripheral blood. The receptor set was obtained from a man aged 18-30 years with active or convalescent COVID-19.

The rearrangement links TRBV19 to TRBJ1-5; maybe TRBD1 (5 bases). In germline, CDR1 is LNHDA, CDR2 SQIVND (reference sequence). The length of the CDR3 is 13 residues. The V end lost 9 bases, the J end lost 3 bases, and 12 bases lay between the germline ends. DNA for the CDR3: TGTGCCAGCGCGGGGGGAAACAATCAGCCCCAGCATTTT. Amino acid sequence: CASAGGNNQPQHF.

V usage is TRBV5-4 and J usage is TRBJ1-2; D is ambiguous. The CDR3 has 13 residues. The V gene lost 2 bases and the J gene lost 4 bases, with 9 bases spanning the gap. CDR1 and CDR2 (germline): SGHNT, YYREEE (reference sequence). The CDR3 region is CASSFGQTYGYTF. For the CDR3, the DNA is TGTGCCAGCAGCTTTGGGCAGACCTATGGCTACACCTTC.

The CDR3 nucleotides read TGTGCCAGCAGCTTTAACGGGAGAAACACTGAAGCTTTCTTT. Residues: CASSFNGRNTEAFF. The gene calls are TRBV5-6 and TRBJ1-1; D unresolved. The CDR3 consists of 14 residues. V was cut by 2 bases and J by 2 bases, with 10 bases left in between. CDR1 and CDR2 (germline): SGHDT, YYEEEE.

The chain joins TRBV7-2 to TRBJ2-3; weak D call: TRBD2 (6 bases). The CDR3 covers 15 residues. Germline CDR1 SGHTA, CDR2 FQGNSA. V gave up 4 bases and J gave up 4 bases, with 15 bases separating them. The CDR3 coding sequence is TGTGCCAGCAGCTACGGATCAGCGGGTGCAGATACGCAGTATTTT. It yields the protein CASSYGSAGADTQYF.

The chain combines TRBV13 with TRBJ2-3; TRBD2 matches at 10 bases. The junction had 7 bases not matched to a gene; V was cut back by 4 bases and J by 6 bases. Germline V gene sequence: CDR1 PRHDT, CDR2 FYEKMQ (reference sequence). This CDR3 is built from 15 residues. The CDR3 here is CASSSSGRAGDTQYF. The CDR3 DNA reads TGTGCCAGCAGCTCGAGCGGGAGGGCCGGGGATACGCAGTATTTT. Together with reference TRBV13 and TRBJ2-3, the CDR3 gives the full variable domain: AAGVIQSPRHLIKEKRETATLKCYPIPRHDTVYWYQQGPGQDPQFLISFYEKMQSDKGSIPDRFSAQQFSDYHSELNMSSLELGDSALYFCASSSSGRAGDTQYFGPGTRLTVL.

In this sample, this clone turned up a few times. V usage is TRBV9 and J usage is TRBJ2-3, with 11 bases that match TRBD2. The V gene's germline CDR1 is SGDLS and CDR2 YYNGEE. The CDR3 runs to 15 residues. The ends lost 4 bases at V and 5 bases at J; junction bases unmatched: 6. DNA of the CDR3: TGTGCCAGCAGCCCCCAAGGACTAGCGGGAGATACGCAGTATTTT. Its protein is CASSPQGLAGDTQYF.

The chain is built from TRBV18 and TRBJ2-3, with unresolved D. In germline, CDR1 is KGHSH, CDR2 LQKENI. This CDR3 contains 14 residues. Between the trimmed V and J ends, which lost 0 bases and 0 bases, there was a span of 4 bases. CDR3 protein: CASSPPVSTDTQYF. The CDR3 region has the DNA TGTGCCAGCTCACCACCCGTCAGCACAGATACGCAGTATTTT.

V is TRBV20-1 and J is TRBJ1-1, with D unclear. The CDR3 is 11 residues long. Trimming stripped 5 bases from V and 7 bases from J, with 11 bases between. Per the germline V gene, CDR1 is DFQATT and CDR2 is SNEGSKA (reference sequence). DNA of the CDR3: TGCAGTGCTGGGGAGGCAGTTGAAGCTTTCTTT. It is translated as CSAGEAVEAFF.

There are a few counts of this clone. J is TRBJ2-3 and V is TRBV18, with 9 bases fitting TRBD1. CDR1 KGHSH and CDR2 LQKENI come from the germline V gene. V trimming: 4 bases; J trimming: 6 bases; junction bases outside the gene matches: 8. This CDR3 has 15 residues. The DNA of the CDR3 is TGTGCCAGCTCACAAGTCGGACAGGGGAGGGATACGCAGTATTTT. It encodes CASSQVGQGRDTQYF.

The rearrangement joins TRBV5-1 to TRBJ1-1, with 9 bases identical to TRBD1. CDR3 length: 15 residues. Germline assignment: CDR1 SGHRS and CDR2 YFSETQ. The J segment lost 1 base and the V segment lost 4 bases, leaving 5 bases of the junction unmatched. In DNA, the CDR3 is TGCGCCAGCAGCGTTACACAGGGGGCGAACACTGAAGCTTTCTTT. It is translated as CASSVTQGANTEAFF.

The CDR3 sequence is CASSQESRGLGGYTF. The CDR3 DNA sequence: TGCGCCAGCAGCCAAGAGAGTAGGGGGCTTGGTGGCTACACCTTC. The V call is TRBV4-1, the J call TRBJ1-2; 7 nucleotides line up with TRBD1. This CDR3 spans 15 amino acids. Germline CDR1 is MGHRA and CDR2 is YSYEKL. After removal of 0 bases from V and 7 bases from J, the junction contained 8 bases not matched to a gene.

The chain carries TRBV6-1 and TRBJ2-5; 7 bases line up with TRBD2. Germline trimming cut 5 bases from V and 3 bases from J; bases unmatched to any gene: 9. Germline loops: CDR1 MNHNS, CDR2 SASEGT. The CDR3 loop spans 15 amino acids. CDR3 DNA sequence: TGTGCCAGCAGTTTGCAGGGAGGGAGTGAAGAGACCCAGTACTTC. As protein: CASSLQGGSEETQYF.

This chain links TRBV5-6 with TRBJ2-1; 9 nucleotides align to TRBD1. CDR3 length: 16 residues. Trimming removed 3 bases from V and 1 base from J; junction bases left unmatched: 5. Germline V gene data show CDR1 as SGHDT and CDR2 as YYEEEE. CDR3 bases: TGTGCCAGCAGCTCAAAACAGGGGGCATCCTACAATGAGCAGTTCTTC. The encoded protein is CASSSKQGASYNEQFF.

The chain recombines TRBV10-3 with TRBJ2-7; no clear D. The CDR3 totals 15 residues. The V and J ends lost 4 bases and 3 bases respectively, with 16 bases between them. From germline, CDR1 is ENHRY and CDR2 SYGVKD. In nucleotides, the CDR3 is TGTGCCATCAGTGGGAATCCGGTTGGAGTCTACGAGCAGTACTTC. Protein: CAISGNPVGVYEQYF.

J is TRBJ1-1 and V is TRBV11-2, with a tentative D call TRBD1 (5 bases). This CDR3 spans 15 amino acids. Germline assignment: CDR1 SGHAT and CDR2 FQNNGV. The V end was cut by 2 bases, the J end by 7 bases, with 17 bases between. The CDR3 bases are TGTGCCAGCAGCTTATCGGGGGGAAGGCTAGATGAAGCTTTCTTT. Translated: CASSLSGGRLDEAFF.